This T cell receptor (beta chain) was retrieved from a study of cytomegalovirus exposure and HLA in healthy donors. Primers included in the PCR were 60 Vbeta and 13 Jbeta primers. Some clones are missing from TCRdb's copy, which holds only in-frame ones; the method was immunoSEQ multiplex PCR. The sample includes tens of thousands of clones, more than 75% seen only once; the top ten take nearly 6%. This CDR3 is built from 18 residues. The chain joins TRBV12-2 to TRBJ1-5. TRBV12-2 is a recognized pseudogene. This receptor was obtained from a male donor in good health and CMV-seronegative. The sequencing input was PBMCs. CDR3 protein: CASRLGEGWQGINQPQHF. CDR3 nucleotide sequence: TGTGCAAGTCGTTTGGGGGAGGGATGGCAGGGAATAAATCAGCCCCAGCATTTT.